Described below is a single T cell receptor (beta chain) sequence and its context. This clone's antigen is unknown. Per-nucleotide qualities are absent, and no much larger clonotype sits a single base away. This specimen belongs to a study of blood T cell repertoires in COVID-19 (TCRdb year 2020). Describing the broader study: Samples from collaborators originated in the United States, Italy and Spain and spanned both the acute and convalescent phases of COVID-19. The prospective study material was composed of cDNA or gDNA derived from T cells, B-cell-depleted T cells, or PBMCs. The dataset comprised deeply sampled blood TCRbeta repertoires from subjects exposed to, actively infected with, or recovered from COVID-19. The repertoires were released in a freely available public database meant as a resource for research on the immune response to SARS-CoV-2. Samples came from the ongoing ImmuneRACE study (first 160 participants) plus 1,254 subjects from 6 global collaborators. Sample metadata almost always included a de-identified subject ID, COVID-19 status, age in years and sex. Where available, HLA class I and class II types were obtained from metadata supplied by the sample provider rather than from assay-based typing.

Whole blood was collected in K2EDTA tubes by collaborating institutions according to the institutions' own protocols. For TCRbeta analysis, collaborator samples were shipped as frozen whole blood, as isolated PBMCs, or as DNA extracted from either sample type. TCRbeta CDR3 regions were amplified from genomic DNA using the immunoSEQ Assay, a bias-controlled multiplex PCR. As for the authors' bioinformatics: The number of nucleated cells in each sample was estimated from the amplification of reference gene primers within the assay. To quantify the absolute abundance of each unique TCRbeta CDR3 rearrangement, sequence reads were collapsed and filtered. Productive Simpson clonality was computed per sample as the square root of Simpson's diversity index over productive rearrangements. The table comes from immuneACCESS by way of TCRdb, which keeps in-frame sequences with V and J called. Part of the clones is missing from these tables; in studies checked, under half for an unresolved V gene and the rest for unknown reasons. That table gives V, J and clone size, and the DNA gave D and trimming. This sample comprises approximately 130,000 clones, 65% to 90% of them detected only once. About 8.4% of the sample lies in the top ten.

Results the study describes overall, beyond this receptor: The amount of clinical and demographic metadata varied by source and participant and was provided uncurated.

The CDR3 numbers 17 residues from cysteine through phenylalanine. Here the CDR3 DNA is all that survives: 51 bases in frame from base 1. Unmatched junction bases come to 4, with V trimmed by 0 bases and J by 2 bases. Based on the germline V gene, the CDR1 and CDR2 sequences are SGHNT and YENEEA. In this chain, TRBV11-3 is recombined with TRBJ2-1; 10 junctional bases match TRBD2. The clonotype was recovered from a woman aged 60-75 years with active or convalescent COVID-19. The sequencing input was peripheral blood. The sequence in DNA is TGTGCCAGCAGCTTAGACGGCCTAGCGGGAGCCTACAATGAGCAGTTCTTC. This encodes CASSLDGLAGAYNEQFF. This CDR3, with the reference TRBV11-3 and TRBJ2-1 proteins standing in past its ends, gives the full variable domain EAGVVQSPRYKIIEKKQPVAFWCNPISGHNTLYWYLQNLGQGPELLIRYENEEAVDDSQLPKDRFSAERLKGVDSTLKIQPAELGDSAVYLCASSLDGLAGAYNEQFFGPGTRLTVL.